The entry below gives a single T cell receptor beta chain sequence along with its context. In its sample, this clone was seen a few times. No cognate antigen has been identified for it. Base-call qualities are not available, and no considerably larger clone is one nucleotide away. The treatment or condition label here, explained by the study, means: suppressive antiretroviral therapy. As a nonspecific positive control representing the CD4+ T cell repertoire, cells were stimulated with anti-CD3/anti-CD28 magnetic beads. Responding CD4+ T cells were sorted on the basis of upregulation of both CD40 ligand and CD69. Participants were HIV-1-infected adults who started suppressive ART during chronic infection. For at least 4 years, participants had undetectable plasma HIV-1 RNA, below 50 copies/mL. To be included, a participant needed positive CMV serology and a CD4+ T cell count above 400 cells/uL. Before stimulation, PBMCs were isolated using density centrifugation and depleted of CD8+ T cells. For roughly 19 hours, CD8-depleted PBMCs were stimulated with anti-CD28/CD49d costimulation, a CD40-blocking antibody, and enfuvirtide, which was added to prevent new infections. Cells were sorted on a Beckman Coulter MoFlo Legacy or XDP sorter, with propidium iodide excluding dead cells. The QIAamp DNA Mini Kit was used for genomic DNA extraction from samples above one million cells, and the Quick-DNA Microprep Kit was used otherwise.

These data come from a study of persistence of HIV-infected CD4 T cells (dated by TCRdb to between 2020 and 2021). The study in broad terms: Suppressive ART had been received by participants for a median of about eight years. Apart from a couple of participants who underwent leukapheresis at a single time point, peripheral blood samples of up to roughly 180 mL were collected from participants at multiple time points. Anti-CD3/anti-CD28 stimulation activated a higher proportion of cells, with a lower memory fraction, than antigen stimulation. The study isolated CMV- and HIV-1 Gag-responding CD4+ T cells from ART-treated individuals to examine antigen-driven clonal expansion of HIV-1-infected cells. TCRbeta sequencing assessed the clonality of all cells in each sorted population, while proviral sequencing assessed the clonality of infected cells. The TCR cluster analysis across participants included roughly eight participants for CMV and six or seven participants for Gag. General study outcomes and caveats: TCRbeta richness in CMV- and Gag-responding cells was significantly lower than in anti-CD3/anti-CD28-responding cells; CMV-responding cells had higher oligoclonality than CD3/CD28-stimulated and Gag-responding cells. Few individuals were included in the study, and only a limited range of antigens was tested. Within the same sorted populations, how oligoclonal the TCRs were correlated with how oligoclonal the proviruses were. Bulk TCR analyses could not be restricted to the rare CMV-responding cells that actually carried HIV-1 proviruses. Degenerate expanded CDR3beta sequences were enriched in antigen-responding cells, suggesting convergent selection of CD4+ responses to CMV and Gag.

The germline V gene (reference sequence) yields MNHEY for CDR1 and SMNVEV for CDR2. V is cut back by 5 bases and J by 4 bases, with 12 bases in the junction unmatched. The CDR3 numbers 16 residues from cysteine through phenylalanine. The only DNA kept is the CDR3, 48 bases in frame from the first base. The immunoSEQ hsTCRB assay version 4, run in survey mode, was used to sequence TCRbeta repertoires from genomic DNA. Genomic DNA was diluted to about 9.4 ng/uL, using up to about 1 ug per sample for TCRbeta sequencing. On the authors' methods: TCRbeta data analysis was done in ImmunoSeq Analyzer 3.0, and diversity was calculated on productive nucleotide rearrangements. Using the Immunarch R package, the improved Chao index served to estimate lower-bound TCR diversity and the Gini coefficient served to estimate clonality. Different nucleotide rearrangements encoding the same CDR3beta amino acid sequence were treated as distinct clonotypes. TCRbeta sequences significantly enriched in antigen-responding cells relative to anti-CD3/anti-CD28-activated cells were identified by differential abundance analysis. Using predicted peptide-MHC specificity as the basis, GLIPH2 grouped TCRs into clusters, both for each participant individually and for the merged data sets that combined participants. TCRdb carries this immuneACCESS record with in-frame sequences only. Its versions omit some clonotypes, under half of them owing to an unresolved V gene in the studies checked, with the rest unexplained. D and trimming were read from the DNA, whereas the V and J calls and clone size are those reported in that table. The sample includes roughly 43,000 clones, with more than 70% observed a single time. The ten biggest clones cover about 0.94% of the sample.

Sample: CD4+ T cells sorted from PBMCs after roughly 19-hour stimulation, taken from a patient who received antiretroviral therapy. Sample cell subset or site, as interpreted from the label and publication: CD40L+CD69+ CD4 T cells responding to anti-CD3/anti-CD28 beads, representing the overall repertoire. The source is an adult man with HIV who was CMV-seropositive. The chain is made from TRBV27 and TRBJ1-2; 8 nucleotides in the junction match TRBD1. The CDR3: CASSPTDRAGSYGYTF. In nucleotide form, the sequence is TGTGCCAGCAGTCCTACGGACAGGGCCGGCTCCTATGGCTACACCTTC.